This TCR beta chain was identified during a study of human T cells and chemical hapten exposure. The overall study: All through the roughly 24-week study, the scalp of each patient received diphenylcyclopropenone doses weekly.

TCRdb re-analysed the RACE reads in MiXCR, keeping a single row per CDR3 protein. The sample contains about 56,000 distinct CDR3 sequences, 7.5% to 10% of which appear only once. CDR3 length equals 17 residues. Germline V gives CDR1 LGHNA, CDR2 YNFKEQ. The V and J ends lost 2 bases and 0 bases, in that order; junction bases with no gene match: 6. This clonotype was recorded at least ten times. Indicated time point: patch test 1, 2 weeks after DPC sensitization. Treatment: therapeutic diphenylcyclopropenone sensitization with weekly scalp DPC. This sample comprised whole blood, obtained in connection with sensitization to the hapten diphenylcyclopropenone (DPC). This sequence joins TRBV4-2 and TRBJ2-2; 7 nucleotides line up with TRBD2. The receptor's source is a woman between 40 and 50 years old with alopecia areata. Some clones in this sample may be carry-over from other donors' samples. CDR3 residues: CASSQPSGAANTGELFF. CDR3 bases: TGTGCCAGCAGCCAACCGAGCGGGGCCGCGAACACCGGGGAGCTGTTTTTT.